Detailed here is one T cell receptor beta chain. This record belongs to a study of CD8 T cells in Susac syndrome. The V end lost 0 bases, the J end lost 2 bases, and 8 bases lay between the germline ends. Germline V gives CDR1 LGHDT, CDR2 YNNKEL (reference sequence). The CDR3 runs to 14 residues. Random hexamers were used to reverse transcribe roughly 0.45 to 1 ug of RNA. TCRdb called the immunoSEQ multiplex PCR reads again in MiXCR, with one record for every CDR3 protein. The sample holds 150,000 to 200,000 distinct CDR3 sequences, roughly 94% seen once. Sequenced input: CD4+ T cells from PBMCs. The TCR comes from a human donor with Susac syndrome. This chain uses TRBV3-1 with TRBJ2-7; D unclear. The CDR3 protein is CASSQDTAAYEQYF. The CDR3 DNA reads TGTGCCAGCAGCCAAGATACGGCCGCCTACGAGCAGTACTTC.